This T cell receptor beta chain appears in the sequencing data of a study of cytomegalovirus exposure and HLA in healthy donors (dated by TCRdb to between 2016 and 2019). Regarding the complete study: In an earlier analysis of roughly 500 of the donors, approximately 260 Gb of sequence data and 117 million unique TCR beta sequences from some 170 million T cells were reported. Donor age, sex, ethnicity and CMV serostatus were compiled together with the repertoire data. An early release that covered approximately 600 HLA-typed donors contained approximately 300 gigabases of sequencing data and tens of millions of unique TCR sequences. In a later analysis, previously published TCR beta repertoires from about 640 donors were re-analyzed and high-resolution HLA genotyping was added so that TCR occurrence patterns could be studied. Among the approximately 420 genotyped donors, more than 70% belonged to the genetic ancestry cluster associated with self-reported Caucasian donors. The study aimed to test whether cataloging public T cell receptors could reveal signatures of past pathogen exposure. HLA typing included class I and class II loci at four-digit resolution. Roughly 5 DR-DQ haplotypes were handled as single units for association and clustering, since linkage in the cohort was strong. In a later genetic analysis, genome-wide SNP genotypes for about three fifths of the roughly 670 donors were used, and that subset was treated as a discovery cohort. All discovery cohort repertoires had been generated using a single sequencing platform. Rather than drawing on any new phenotypic data, the later analysis identified candidate immune exposures from TCR beta sequences and the way those sequences occurred across donors. Across some 400 genotyped donors of the cohort, an average of approximately 240,000 unique TCR beta nucleotide sequences per donor were sequenced, and around 20% of those sequences were non-productive. The number of typed donors differed by locus: about 629-630 for A, B, C, DRB1 and DQB1; 500 to 550 for DQA1; approximately 600 for DPA1; and some 450 for DPB1. An earlier analysis of several hundred of the donors used high-throughput TCR beta sequencing to judge whether each TCR beta V gene segment behaved as functional or pseudogenic. Using immunosequencing, the study profiled T cell repertoires from 500 to 800 subjects and related those repertoires to cytomegalovirus serostatus. In addition to the first cohort of 666 subjects, a separate validation cohort of 120 different subjects was used. High-throughput TCR immunosequencing, statistical association of individual TCRs with disease status, and machine learning were combined to predict cytomegalovirus infection status. Here is what the overall study found, with its caveats: Because HLA typing was missing for some donors at each locus, association tests included only the typed subset. A further reported finding was that TCR beta sequences accurately predicted the HLA-A and HLA-B alleles for most subjects in the first cohort. For the cohort, immune exposure information was limited to CMV serostatus. In an earlier analysis of about 540 of the donors, most TCR beta V segments were observed in productive rearrangements about 90% or about 30% of the time, broadly matching IMGT annotations. Approximately 16 rarely observed V segments, including chromosome 9 orphons, were excluded from the earlier analysis of some 590 of the donors because counts were too low. Most TCR sequences were observed very rarely across donors, whereas some public TCRs were present in many individuals. According to a later analysis, most CMV-associated TCR beta chains appeared to be HLA-restricted, and the HLA associations seemed to be driven largely by CMV exposure. The study listed approximately 150 TCR beta chains as associated with cytomegalovirus. The sequencing pipeline was judged likely to have produced a cluster of highly shared sequence variants as a technical artifact. A later analysis found that TCR association rates varied across HLA loci, with DRB1 alleles showing the most associated TCRs and HLA-C alleles the fewest. Three of the identified cytomegalovirus-associated TCR beta chains were confirmed in vitro to be specific for cytomegalovirus antigens. Compared with equally common non-associated chains, HLA-associated TCR beta chains in a later analysis were more clonally expanded and had lower generation probabilities. Linkage disequilibrium might explain the correlated functional status among segregating V segments, but an unknown experimental factor could not be excluded. Some IMGT-functional V segments, including TRBV6-2 and TRBV6-3, could not be told apart with the 87-base-pair reads, so those segments were excluded. This cohort had only TCR beta chains sequenced, and the lack of alpha or paired-chain data limited which features could be detected. V-gene and J-gene trimming of TCR beta chains was associated with a missense DCLRE1C variant in a later genetic analysis, and the association was replicated in an independent cohort. Sequencing depth was assumed to be roughly uniform across donors in the presence/absence analyses, though that assumption may not hold. Several of the top co-occurrence clusters appeared to be linked to parvovirus B19, influenza, CMV and Epstein-Barr virus, according to a later analysis. The classifier was reported to diagnose cytomegalovirus status with high specificity and sensitivity in both the original cohort and the validation cohort. According to the authors, the approach could potentially be generalized to other disease states and immunological phenotypes. Specific HLA alleles were associated with over 15,000 TCR beta sequences at a false discovery rate of 0.05 in a later analysis. According to a later genetic analysis, donors in an Asian-associated ancestry cluster had fewer N-insertions in productive TCRs than the approximately 710-donor mean. When HLA alleles, especially DR and DQ, strongly co-occurred, TCR associations were difficult to assign to individual alleles.

Points on this clone: The target of this receptor is not known. Base-call qualities are not available, and no considerably larger clone is one nucleotide away.

The library was obtained by the immunoSEQ multiplex PCR assay. A mixture of 60 forward primers for TCR Vbeta segments and 13 reverse primers for TCR Jbeta segments was used in the multiplex PCR. A multiplex PCR assay on genomic DNA amplified the CDR3 region of rearranged TCR beta genes. The amplified TCR beta libraries were sequenced on the Illumina HiSeq System as 87-base-pair reads. As for how the authors treated the data: Across the 700 or so repertoires, a later analysis counted around 80 million unique TCR beta chains, some 11 million of which were shared by at least two donors. To remove PCR and sequencing errors, raw reads were error-corrected and collapsed into unique sequences using a nearest-neighbor algorithm that merged closely related sequences. V, D and J gene segments were assigned by aligning CDR3 sequences to IMGT reference sequences. For a sequence to be retained, at least a six-nucleotide match to both a V gene segment and a J gene segment was required. A rearrangement was called productive if the CDR3 had no stop codons and remained in frame with V and J, and every other rearrangement was called non-productive. CDR3 was defined according to IMGT convention as the region running from the second conserved V-encoded cysteine to the conserved J-encoded phenylalanine. In an earlier analysis of some 550 of the donors, sequences lacking an unambiguous match to a single V gene segment were excluded. An earlier analysis of approximately 590 of the donors classified V segments as functional when productive rearrangements were above 56.7% and as segregating when the standard deviation between donors was above 5%. A statistical classification framework was built to diagnose cytomegalovirus status from the catalog of TCR beta chain sequences. V and J gene assignment, in a later analysis, came from comparing TCR nucleotide sequences with IMGT/GENE-DB human TR gene sequences. A later analysis assigned CDR3 sequences and most-parsimonious VDJ recombination scenarios with the TCRdist pipeline. A later analysis defined each TCR beta chain by its CDR3 amino acid sequence plus V-gene family, and excluded reads lacking a unique V-gene family. A later analysis removed 450 to 600 highly shared, low-generation-probability nucleotide sequences to deal with suspected cross-contamination and a sequencing artifact. For each public chain, a later analysis derived a clonal expansion index from normalized ranks of inferred template counts within each repertoire. In a later analysis, generation probabilities were computed using a VDJ recombination model fitted to out-of-frame rearrangements, and the results were checked against IGoR. Hypergeometric tests were used in a later analysis to score TCR-TCR, TCR-HLA and TCR-CMV co-occurrence, with a repertoire-size bias correction applied to the TCR pairs. A later analysis estimated false discovery rates by permuting HLA or CMV assignments 20 times. In a later analysis, co-occurring TCRs were grouped using DBSCAN, and TCRdist sequence similarity was added for clustering within HLA-allele-positive subsets. Co-occurrence clustering excluded repertoires with fewer than 30,000 or more than 120,000 public chains, plus five with anomalous nucleotide sharing. TCRdb obtained this table from immuneACCESS and retained in-frame rearrangements with V and J assigned. These tables miss some clones; where compared with another copy, unresolved V genes account for less than half of the shortfall, and the remainder is unexplained. V and J calls and clone size are as listed in that table; D and trimming were resolved from the DNA. The sample table shows some 98,000 clones, and roughly 79% are seen once. More than 1.5% of the sample goes to the ten largest clones.

The CDR3 has 14 amino acids, counting the end cysteine and phenylalanine. Of the read, only the CDR3 DNA is kept; its 42 bases are in frame from base 1. The germline V gene sets CDR1 to LGHNA and CDR2 to YSLEER. Trimming costs V 1 base and J 8 bases, and their ends lie 11 bases apart. In total, 600 or so healthy bone marrow donors made up the cohort. At the time of sampling, every cohort member was nominally healthy, though immune exposures that went unrecorded were likely present. The donor tested CMV seronegative, placing the donor among the 350 to 400 seronegative members of the cohort. A peripheral blood sample was provided by each donor, and peripheral blood mononuclear cells were used for TCR beta sequencing. The Qiagen DNeasy Blood Extraction Kit was used to extract genomic DNA from the blood cell samples.

The chain couples TRBV4-3 to TRBJ1-4; D gene: possibly TRBD1, on 5 matching bases. The TCR sequence derives from a man aged 35 to 55 in good health and CMV-seronegative. Material for sequencing was PBMCs. The nucleotide sequence reads TGCGCCAGCAGCCAAGGGGGGGTAGGAGAAAAACTGTTTTTT. Its product reads: CASSQGGVGEKLFF.